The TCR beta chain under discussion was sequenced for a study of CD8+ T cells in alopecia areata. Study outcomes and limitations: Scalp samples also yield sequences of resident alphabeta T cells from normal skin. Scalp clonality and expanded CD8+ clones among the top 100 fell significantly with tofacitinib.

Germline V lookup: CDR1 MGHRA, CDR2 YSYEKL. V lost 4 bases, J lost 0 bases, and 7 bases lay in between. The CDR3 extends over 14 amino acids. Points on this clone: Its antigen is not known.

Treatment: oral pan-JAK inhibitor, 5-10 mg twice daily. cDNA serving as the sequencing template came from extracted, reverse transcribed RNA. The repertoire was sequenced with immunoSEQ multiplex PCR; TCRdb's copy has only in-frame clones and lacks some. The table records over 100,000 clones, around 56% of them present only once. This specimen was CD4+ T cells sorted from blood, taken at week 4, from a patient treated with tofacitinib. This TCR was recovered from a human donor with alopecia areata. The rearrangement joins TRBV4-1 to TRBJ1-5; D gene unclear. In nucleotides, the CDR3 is TGCGCCAGCAGCCGAGACGGTAGCAATCAGCCCCAGCATTTT. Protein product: CASSRDGSNQPQHF.